This T cell receptor (beta chain) was documented in a study of T cell responses to AZD1222 COVID-19 vaccine. Per germline, CDR1 MNHEY and CDR2 SVGAGI. Unmatched junction bases numbered 9, after V lost 5 bases and J lost 4 bases. There are 15 residues in the CDR3. Only one count was recorded for this clone. TCRdb's table, derived via immunoSEQ multiplex PCR, lists solely in-frame clones and lacks some. The table lists more than 80,000 clones, about nine tenths of them singletons. The origin of this receptor is an adult in good health. This chain connects TRBV6-5 to TRBJ2-5; 8 bases map to TRBD1. The source was peripheral blood, collected on day 0 of AZD1222 vaccination. The CDR3 here is CASSLLGDRGETQYF. In DNA, the CDR3 is TGTGCCAGCAGTCTCTTGGGAGACAGGGGAGAGACCCAGTACTTC.